The text below deals with one TCR beta chain. Its antigen is not known. A J-beta primer mix and a sample-barcoded 5' primer were used in a second PCR of about 7 to 12 cycles. Via MiXCR, TCRdb re-called the 5' RACE reads, giving one row per CDR3 protein. This table holds around 800,000 distinct CDR3 sequences, around a quarter found once. The data stem from a study of blood T cells in healthy people across ages. Study-wide findings and caveats: Long-lived and aged donors differed, with more naive CD4+ cells and higher diversity in the long-lived.

The CDR3 is 17 residues long. Germline CDR1 SGHTA, CDR2 FQGTGA. V was pared by 4 bases and J by 3 bases, with 9 bases of the junction left unmatched. Another study also made use of these data, one on T cells of mothers and their children. This second study says: Primer M1S, used in the second PCR, introduced sample barcodes and 2-4 random nucleotides.

The V and J genes are TRBV7-3 and TRBJ2-1, with 10 positions matching TRBD2. The specimen sequenced was blood. The sequence was collected from a boy aged 10-17 years in good health. The CDR3 DNA follows: TGTGCCAGCAGCTCAAGGAGCGGGGGGGCAAACTACAATGAGCAGTTCTTC. It yields the protein CASSSRSGGANYNEQFF. The full variable domain, its missing parts supplied by reference TRBV7-3 and TRBJ2-1, is GAGVSQTPSNKVTEKGKYVELRCDPISGHTALYWYRQSLGQGPEFLIYFQGTGAADDSGLPNDRFFAVRPEGSVSTLKIQRTERGDSAVYLCASSSRSGGANYNEQFFGPGTRLTVL.